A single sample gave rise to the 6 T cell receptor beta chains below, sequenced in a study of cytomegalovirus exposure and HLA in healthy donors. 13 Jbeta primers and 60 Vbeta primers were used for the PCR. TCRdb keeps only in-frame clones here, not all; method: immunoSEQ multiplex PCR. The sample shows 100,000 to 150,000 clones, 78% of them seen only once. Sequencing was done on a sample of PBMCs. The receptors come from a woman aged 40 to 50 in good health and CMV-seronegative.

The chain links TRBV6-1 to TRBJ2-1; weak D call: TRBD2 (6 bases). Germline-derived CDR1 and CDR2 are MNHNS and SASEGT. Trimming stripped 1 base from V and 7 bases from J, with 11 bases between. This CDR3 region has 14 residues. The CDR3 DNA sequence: TGTGCCAGCAGTGAAGAACCGGGGAGGAATGAGCAGTTCTTC. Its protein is CASSEEPGRNEQFF.

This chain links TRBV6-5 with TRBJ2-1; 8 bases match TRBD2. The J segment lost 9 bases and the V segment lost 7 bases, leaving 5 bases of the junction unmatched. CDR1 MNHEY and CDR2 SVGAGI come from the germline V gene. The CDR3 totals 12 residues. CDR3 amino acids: CASTGGPGEQFF. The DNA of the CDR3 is TGTGCCAGCACGGGAGGGCCTGGTGAGCAGTTCTTC.

DNA for the CDR3: TGTGCCAGCAGCCCGAGATCTGGGGCCAACGTCCTGACTTTC. This sequence encodes CASSPRSGANVLTF. The V call is TRBV7-9, the J call TRBJ2-6; the D is unclear. The CDR3 has 14 residues. V dropped 5 bases and J dropped 1 base, with 6 bases sitting between them. The germline CDR1 and CDR2 sequences are SEHNR and FQNEAQ (reference sequence).

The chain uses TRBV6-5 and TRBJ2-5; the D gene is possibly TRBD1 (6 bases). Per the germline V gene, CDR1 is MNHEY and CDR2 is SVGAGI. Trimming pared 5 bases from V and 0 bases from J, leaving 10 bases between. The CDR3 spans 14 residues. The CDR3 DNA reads TGTGCCAGCAGTGCAGGGGCGTACCAAGAGACCCAGTACTTC. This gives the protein CASSAGAYQETQYF.

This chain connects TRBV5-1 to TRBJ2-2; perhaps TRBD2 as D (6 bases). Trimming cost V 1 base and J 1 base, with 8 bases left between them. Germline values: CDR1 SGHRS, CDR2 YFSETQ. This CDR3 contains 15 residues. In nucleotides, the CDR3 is TGCGCCAGCAGCTTGTTGCGGGAGAACACCGGGGAGCTGTTTTTT. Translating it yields CASSLLRENTGELFF.

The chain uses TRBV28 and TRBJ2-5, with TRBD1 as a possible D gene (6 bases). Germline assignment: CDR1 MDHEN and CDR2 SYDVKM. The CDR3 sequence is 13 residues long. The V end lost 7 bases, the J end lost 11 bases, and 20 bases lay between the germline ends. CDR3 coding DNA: TGTGCCAGCAAAGGTGCCAGGGGATGGGAGCAGTACTTC. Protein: CASKGARGWEQYF. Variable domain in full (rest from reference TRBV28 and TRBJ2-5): DVKVTQSSRYLVKRTGEKVFLECVQDMDHENMFWYRQDPGLGLRLIYFSYDVKMKEKGDIPEGYSVSREKKERFSLILESASTNQTSMYLCASKGARGWEQYFGPGTRLLVL.